The 14 T cell receptor beta chains below all came from one sample that was sequenced in a study of OX40 agonist ivuxolimab in advanced cancers. Some clones are missing from TCRdb's copy, which holds only in-frame ones; the method was immunoSEQ multiplex PCR. In the table there are 26,000 or so clones, approximately 90% of which are singletons. The sequencing used CD4+ or CD8+ T cells sorted from blood, collected in a trial of the OX40 agonist ivuxolimab. The receptors shown here come from an adult with an advanced solid tumor such as melanoma, head and neck, liver or kidney cancer.

The rearrangement links TRBV29-1 to TRBJ2-1; perhaps D is TRBD1 or TRBD2 (5 bases each). This CDR3 region has 14 residues. Germline values: CDR1 SQVTM, CDR2 ANQGSEA. Between the trimmed V and J ends, which lost 7 bases and 5 bases, there was a span of 18 bases. CDR3 DNA: TGCAGCGCCCGGGACGCGAAGCGCAACAATGAGCAGTTCTTC. Translation: CSARDAKRNNEQFF.

Only one count was recorded for this clone. The chain recombines TRBV2 with TRBJ1-3; D unclear. Per the germline V gene, CDR1 is SNHLY and CDR2 is FYNNEI. The CDR3 totals 15 residues. V was trimmed by 10 bases and J by 5 bases, leaving 21 bases between them. CDR3 in amino acids: CATDRRANARNTIYF. The CDR3 DNA is TGTGCCACCGACCGTAGGGCTAACGCTCGAAACACCATATATTTT.

This chain connects TRBV6-5 to TRBJ2-7, with D perhaps TRBD2 (5 bases). Trimming left V 2 bases short and J 5 bases short, with 7 bases between. CDR1 and CDR2 from the germline V gene are MNHEY and SVGAGI. This CDR3 is built from 12 residues. The CDR3 DNA is TGTGCCAGCAGTTACGAGGGCAACGAGCAGTACTTC. It codes for CASSYEGNEQYF.

The chain couples TRBV27 to TRBJ2-7; 8 nucleotides align to TRBD1. Unmatched junction bases numbered 9, after V lost 3 bases and J lost 2 bases. From germline, CDR1 is MNHEY and CDR2 SMNVEV (reference sequence). This CDR3 comprises 16 residues. CDR3 loop: CASSFDRGAKAYEQYF. The CDR3, as DNA: TGTGCCAGCAGTTTCGACAGGGGAGCGAAAGCCTACGAGCAGTACTTC.

The V call is TRBV19, the J call TRBJ2-7, with 7 bases identical to TRBD1. The CDR3 has 15 residues. Trimming at V came to 3 bases and at J to 3 bases, leaving 8 bases not matched to a gene. Germline-derived CDR1 and CDR2 are LNHDA and SQIVND (reference sequence). The CDR3 here is CASSIGDSSFYEQYF. The CDR3 nucleotides read TGTGCCAGTAGTATCGGGGACAGTTCGTTCTACGAGCAGTACTTC.

V gene TRBV5-4 combines with J gene TRBJ2-7; the D gene is possibly TRBD2 (7 bases). Trimming took 6 bases from V and 5 from J, leaving 12 bases between them. In germline, CDR1 is SGHNT, CDR2 YYREEE (reference sequence). This CDR3 contains 12 residues. The CDR3 reads CASTRGDNEQYF. CDR3 DNA: TGTGCCAGCACTCGGGGGGACAACGAGCAGTACTTC. The complete variable domain, with remaining parts taken from reference TRBV5-4 and TRBJ2-7, reads ETGVTQSPTHLIKTRGQQVTLRCSSQSGHNTVSWYQQALGQGPQFIFQYYREEENGRGNFPPRFSGLQFPNYSSELNVNALELDDSALYLCASTRGDNEQYFGPGTRLTVT.

This clone showed up just a few times. This chain uses TRBV19 with TRBJ2-2; D gene unclear. The CDR3 is made up of 15 amino acids. Germline CDR1 LNHDA, CDR2 SQIVND (reference sequence). Trimming removed 5 bases at V and 6 bases at J, with 16 bases between. In nucleotides, the CDR3 is TGTGCCAGTAGTTTCCGGCCTTCACTCCCCGGGGAGCTGTTTTTT. This translates into CASSFRPSLPGELFF. The full variable domain, its missing parts supplied by reference TRBV19 and TRBJ2-2, is DGGITQSPKYLFRKEGQNVTLSCEQNLNHDAMYWYRQDPGQGLRLIYYSQIVNDFQKGDIAEGYSVSREKKESFPLTVTSAQKNPTAFYLCASSFRPSLPGELFFGEGSRLTVL.

V is TRBV21-1 and J is TRBJ2-7; TRBD1, the D gene given by the table, was not confirmed from the DNA. TRBV21-1 is a recognized pseudogene. The CDR3 is 13 amino acids. The CDR3 DNA is TGTGCCAGCAGGAACGGACAGGGACACGAGCAGTACTTC. Translation gives CASRNGQGHEQYF.

This chain links TRBV4-3 with TRBJ1-6; D is unclear. This CDR3 is 13 amino acids long. The V end lost 5 bases, the J end lost 10 bases, and 12 bases lay between the germline ends. Per the germline V gene, CDR1 is LGHNA and CDR2 is YSLEER. The CDR3 here is CASSYREGSPLHF. CDR3 nucleotide sequence: TGCGCCAGCAGCTATAGGGAGGGATCACCCCTCCACTTT.

The chain combines TRBV27 with TRBJ2-7; D may match TRBD1 or TRBD2 (5 bases each). Germline V CDR1 and CDR2: MNHEY, SMNVEV (reference sequence). V was pared by 2 bases and J by 5 bases, with 10 bases between. This CDR3 is built from 13 residues. For the CDR3, the DNA is TGTGCCAGCAGTTTAGGGGGTCTCGACGAGCAGTACTTC. It encodes CASSLGGLDEQYF.

The rearrangement joins TRBV28 to TRBJ1-2; D unresolved. This CDR3 has 14 residues. CDR1 MDHEN and CDR2 SYDVKM come from the germline V gene. Between the trimmed V and J ends, which lost 2 bases and 4 bases, there was a span of 11 bases. The CDR3 region is CASSLRAFRYGYTF. Written as DNA, the CDR3 is TGTGCCAGCAGTTTAAGGGCGTTTCGCTATGGCTACACCTTC.

This rearrangement joins TRBV7-9 to TRBJ1-1; D is undetermined. Germline V lookup: CDR1 SEHNR, CDR2 FQNEAQ (reference sequence). CDR3 size: 11 residues. Trimming took 5 bases from V and 8 from J, leaving 9 bases between them. The CDR3 loop reads CASSLPGEAFF. The CDR3 nucleotides are TGTGCCAGCAGCCTACCGGGCGAAGCTTTCTTT.

The V and J genes are TRBV11-2 and TRBJ2-7; no clear D. CDR1 and CDR2 (germline): SGHAT, FQNNGV. The ends were cut back, 3 bases at V and 3 bases at J, with 15 bases in the middle. The CDR3 contains 15 residues. This CDR3 is CASSFLGANDYEQYF. Written as DNA, the CDR3 is TGTGCCAGCAGCTTCTTAGGCGCGAATGACTACGAGCAGTACTTC.

A note on this clone: The germline gene is not matched at one end of the junction; a read error may be the cause. CDR3 residues: CSAREQPPAF. Written as DNA, the CDR3 is TGCAGTGCTAGGGAACAGCCACCAGCTTTT. The V and J genes are TRBV20-1 and TRBJ1-6; D not certain. The CDR3 runs 10 residues. Germline V gene data show CDR1 as DFQATT and CDR2 as SNEGSKA (reference sequence).